This T cell receptor beta chain was documented in a study of blood T cell repertoires in COVID-19. This clone came up once. CDR3 length equals 16 residues. In germline, CDR1 is SGHTA, CDR2 FQGNSA. V lost 1 base to trimming and J lost 2 bases; unmatched junction nucleotides: 7. Sequencing used immunoSEQ multiplex PCR; TCRdb keeps in-frame clones, though not all of them. The data show around 130,000 clones, around 87% seen once. Specimen: peripheral blood. The origin of this receptor is a woman in her fifties or sixties with acute or convalescent COVID-19. The rearrangement uses TRBV7-2 and TRBJ2-7; 8 nucleotides agree with TRBD1. For the CDR3, the DNA is TGTGCCAGCAGCTTAGTCCCCGGGACAGGACCCTACGAGCAGTACTTC. Amino acids: CASSLVPGTGPYEQYF.